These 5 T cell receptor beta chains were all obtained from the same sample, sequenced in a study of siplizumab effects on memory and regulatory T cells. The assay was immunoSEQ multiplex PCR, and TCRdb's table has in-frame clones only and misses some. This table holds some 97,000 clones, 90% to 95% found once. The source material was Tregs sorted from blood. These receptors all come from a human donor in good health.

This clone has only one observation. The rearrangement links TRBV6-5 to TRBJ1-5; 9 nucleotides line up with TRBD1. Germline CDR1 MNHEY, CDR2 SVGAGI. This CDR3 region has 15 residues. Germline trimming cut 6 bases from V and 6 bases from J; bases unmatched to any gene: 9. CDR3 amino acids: CASRPQGAFGQPQHF. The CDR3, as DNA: TGTGCCAGCAGGCCACAGGGGGCGTTTGGTCAGCCCCAGCATTTT.

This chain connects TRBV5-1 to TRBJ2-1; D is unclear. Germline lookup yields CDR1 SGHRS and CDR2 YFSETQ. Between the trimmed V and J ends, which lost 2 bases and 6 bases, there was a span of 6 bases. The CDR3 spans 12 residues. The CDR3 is CASSLTVNEQFF. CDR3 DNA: TGCGCCAGCAGCTTAACGGTCAATGAGCAGTTCTTC.

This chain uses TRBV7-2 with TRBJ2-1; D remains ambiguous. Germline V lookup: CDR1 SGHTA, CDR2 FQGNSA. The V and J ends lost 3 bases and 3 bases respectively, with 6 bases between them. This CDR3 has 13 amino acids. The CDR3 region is CASSFLHYNEQFF. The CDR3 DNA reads TGTGCCAGCAGCTTCTTACACTACAATGAGCAGTTCTTC.

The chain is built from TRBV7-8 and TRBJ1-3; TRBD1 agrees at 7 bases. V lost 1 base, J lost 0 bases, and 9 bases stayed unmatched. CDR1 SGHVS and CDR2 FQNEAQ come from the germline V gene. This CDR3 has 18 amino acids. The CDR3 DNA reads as TGTGCCAGCAGCTTAGTGGGACAGCTCCTTAGCTCTGGAAACACCATATATTTT. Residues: CASSLVGQLLSSGNTIYF.

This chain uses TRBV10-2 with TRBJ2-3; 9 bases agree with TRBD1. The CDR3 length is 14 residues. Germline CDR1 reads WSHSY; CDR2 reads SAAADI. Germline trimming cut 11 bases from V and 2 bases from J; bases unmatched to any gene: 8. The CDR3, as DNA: TGCGCCGCGCGAGGGACAGGGAACACAGATACGCAGTATTTT. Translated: CAARGTGNTDTQYF.